These 12 T cell receptor beta chains came from one sample sequenced in a study of tumor and adjacent non-tumor tissue in lung cancer. RNA was extracted from bulk tissue without any cell sorting. Distant lung tissue was collected more than 3 cm away from the tumor edge. TCRbeta libraries were built with three rounds of nested PCR, modified from ARM-PCR. TCRdb independently ran MiXCR on the multiplex PCR reads; one entry per CDR3 protein. The sample contains 75,000 to 90,000 distinct CDR3 sequences, 76% of which appear only once. Sequenced material: distant non-tumor lung tissue. These receptors were taken from a woman aged 45-65 years with non-small cell lung cancer.

Only a few counts were recorded for this clonotype. A read error may produce the germline difference seen at one junction end. The chain combines TRBV5-1 with TRBJ2-4, with D possibly matching TRBD1 (6 bases). This CDR3 contains 16 residues. CDR1 and CDR2 from the germline V gene are SGHRS and YFSETQ. The CDR3 nucleotides read TGTGCCAGCAGCTCGACAGGATGCCTAGCCAAAAACATTCAGTACTTC. Residues: CASSSTGCLAKNIQYF.

As regards this clonotype: Without the conserved terminal phenylalanine or tryptophan, this CDR3 likely stems from a read error. The J gene is TRBJ1-1, the V gene TRBV11-1, with D possibly matching TRBD1 (6 bases). The CDR3 is 13 amino acids. Germline assignment: CDR1 SGHAT and CDR2 FQDESV (reference sequence). CDR3: CVSSLQGDTEAFY. CDR3 bases: TGTGTCAGCAGCTTACAGGGCGACACTGAAGCTTTCTAT.

In the case of this clonotype: The junction does not match germline at one end; this may be a read error. The chain joins TRBV6-1 to TRBJ2-3, with D unclear. CDR3 length equals 10 residues. Germline assignment: CDR1 MNHNS and CDR2 SASEGT. The CDR3: CASTHDTHYF. CDR3 sequence (DNA): TGTGCCAGCACGCACGATACGCACTATTTT.

Comment on this clonotype: One junction end does not reproduce the germline sequence, and a read error may be involved. The chain carries TRBV6-1 and TRBJ1-2, with D possibly TRBD1 on 6 matching bases. The CDR3 covers 14 residues. Germline V gives CDR1 MNHNS, CDR2 SASEGT. CDR3 residues: CASSRRAGEYGYTF. As DNA, the CDR3 is TGTGCCAGCAGTCGCCGAGCAGGGGAATATGGCTACACCTTT.

Worth noting for this clonotype: At one of its ends the junction is not consistent with the germline gene, which may arise from a read error. CDR3 bases: TGTGCCAGCAGCCTAGGGTCCCGGGATGAACAGTTCTTC. It specifies CASSLGSRDEQFF. The V gene is TRBV12-3 or TRBV12-4, the J gene TRBJ2-1; perhaps TRBD2 as D (5 bases). The CDR3 contains 13 residues.

Concerning this clonotype: At one end, the junction sequence differs from germline, possibly due to a read error. The chain couples TRBV11-2 to TRBJ2-7; no firm D call. Germline V gene lookup returns CDR1 SGHAT and CDR2 FQNNGV. The CDR3 has 14 residues. The CDR3 sequence: CASSLVSDGYEQYF. The CDR3 DNA sequence: TGCGCCAGCAGCTTAGTTAGTGACGGCTACGAGCAGTATTTC.

A remark on this clonotype: Likely a read error: the CDR3 ends without its conserved phenylalanine or tryptophan. The rearrangement uses TRBV29-1 and TRBJ1-2, with D possibly matching TRBD1 (5 bases). The germline gives CDR1 SQVTM, CDR2 ANQGSEA. CDR3 size: 11 residues. The CDR3 region has the DNA TGTAGCGTTGTAGCGGGACATGGCTACACCATC. Translated, it gives CSVVAGHGYTI.

This clonotype was counted many times. The rearrangement joins TRBV19 to TRBJ2-7; 9 bases are shared with TRBD1. Germline CDR1 reads LNHDA; CDR2 reads SQIVND (reference sequence). V dropped 9 bases and J dropped 3; count of bases not matched to a gene: 3. This CDR3 comprises 12 residues. This CDR3 reads CASGTGSYEQYF. Here the CDR3 DNA reads TGTGCCAGCGGGACAGGGAGCTACGAGCAGTACTTC.

The count of this clonotype is one. A much larger clone lies one base from this, so it may be a read error. The V and J genes are TRBV28 and TRBJ2-2; D not resolved. The CDR3 contains 14 residues. Germline V gives CDR1 MDHEN, CDR2 SYDVKM. V was pared by 7 bases and J by 6 bases, with 15 bases between. CDR3 region: CASNPPGTSGELFF. CDR3 DNA sequence: TGTGCCAGCAACCCGCCGGGCACATCCGGGGAGCTGTTTTTT.

This clonotype was observed a single time. The CDR3 spells CASSPGAQHWAFF. The DNA of the CDR3 is TGTGCCAGCAGCCCGGGGGCACAGCACTGGGCTTTCTTT. This rearrangement joins TRBV11-2 to TRBJ1-1, with D perhaps matching TRBD1 (6 bases). Trimming cost V 5 bases and J 11 bases, with 18 bases left between them. The CDR3 extends over 13 amino acids. Germline V gene lookup returns CDR1 SGHAT and CDR2 FQNNGV.

With respect to this clonotype: In this CDR3 the conserved last residue, phenylalanine or tryptophan, is missing, so a read error is likely. The DNA is omitted, as the CDR3 cannot be located on it reliably, and the CDR3 follows TCRdb's listing. The CDR3 spells CASSLAPYNEHYL. The chain carries TRBV6-2 or TRBV6-3 and TRBJ2-1; the table's D call TRBD1 went unverified against the DNA. The CDR3 comprises 13 residues, both ends counted. CDR1 is MNHEY, CDR2 SVGEGT, per germline.

This rearrangement joins TRBV4-2 to TRBJ1-5; no clear D gene. Germline assignment: CDR1 LGHNA and CDR2 YNFKEQ. Trimming cost V 9 bases and J 0 bases, with 15 bases left between them. The CDR3 totals 15 residues. CDR3 DNA: TGTGCCAGTAACCGAGACTTCATTAGCAATCAGCCCCAGCATTTT. Translating gives CASNRDFISNQPQHF.